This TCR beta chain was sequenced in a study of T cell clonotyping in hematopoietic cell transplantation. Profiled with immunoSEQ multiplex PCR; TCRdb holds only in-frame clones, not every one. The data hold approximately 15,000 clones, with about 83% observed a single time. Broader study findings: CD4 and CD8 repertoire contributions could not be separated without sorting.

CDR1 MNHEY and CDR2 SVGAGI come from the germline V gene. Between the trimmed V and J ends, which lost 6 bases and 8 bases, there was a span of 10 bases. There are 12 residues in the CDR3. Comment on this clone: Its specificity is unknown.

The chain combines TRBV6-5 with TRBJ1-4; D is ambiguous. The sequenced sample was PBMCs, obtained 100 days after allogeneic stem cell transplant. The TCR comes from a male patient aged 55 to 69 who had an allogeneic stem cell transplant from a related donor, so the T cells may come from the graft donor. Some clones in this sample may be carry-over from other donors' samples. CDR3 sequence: CASRNDEEKLFF. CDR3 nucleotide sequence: TGTGCCAGCAGAAATGATGAAGAAAAACTGTTTTTT.